This T cell receptor beta chain comes out of a study of blood T cell repertoires in COVID-19. Study-wide background: T cells, B-cell-depleted T cells, or PBMCs supplied cDNA or gDNA.

Repertoires were generated with immunoSEQ multiplex PCR, while TCRdb's copy carries only in-frame clones and drops some. Of a few hundred thousand clones detected, roughly 88% appear once; the ten largest clones hold 2.5% to 4%. The CDR3 sequence is 11 residues long. The germline V gene encodes CDR1 DFQATT and CDR2 SNEGSKA (reference sequence). V was trimmed by 6 bases and J by 4 bases, leaving 8 bases between them. Participants, roughly 18 to 89 years old, spanned 25 or so US areas. Assignments of participants to cohorts depended upon their own reported clinical history. No more than 2 weeks before study entry, exposed participants had met a case of COVID-19.

This rearrangement joins TRBV20-1 to TRBJ2-3, with D hard to call. Sequencing was carried out using PBMCs or T cells enriched from blood (not recorded which). This TCR was sampled from a woman between 40 and 50 years old who had been exposed to COVID-19. The DNA for the CDR3 is TGCAGTGCCCTAAAATCAGATACGCAGTATTTT. It specifies CSALKSDTQYF.